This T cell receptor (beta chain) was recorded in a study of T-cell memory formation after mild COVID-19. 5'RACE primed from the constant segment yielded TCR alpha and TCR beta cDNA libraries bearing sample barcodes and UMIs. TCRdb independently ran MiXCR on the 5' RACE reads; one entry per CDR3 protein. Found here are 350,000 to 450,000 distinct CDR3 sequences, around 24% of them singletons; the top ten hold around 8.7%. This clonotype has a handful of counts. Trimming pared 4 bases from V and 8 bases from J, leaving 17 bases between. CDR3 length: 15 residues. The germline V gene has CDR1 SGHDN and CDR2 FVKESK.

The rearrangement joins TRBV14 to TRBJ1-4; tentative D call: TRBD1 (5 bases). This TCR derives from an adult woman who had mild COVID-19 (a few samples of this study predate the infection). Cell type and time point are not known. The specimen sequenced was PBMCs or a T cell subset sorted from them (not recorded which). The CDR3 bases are TGTGCCAGCAGCCGCTATCGGGGGTTACGAGAAAAACTGTTTTTT. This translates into CASSRYRGLREKLFF.